The text below deals with one T cell receptor beta chain. Its antigen remains unknown. These data are taken from a study of PD-1 blockade in classical Hodgkin lymphoma. In the study overall: Patients were dosed intravenously with nivolumab at 3 mg/kg every 2 weeks. Study-wide findings and caveats: The study reported lower baseline TCR diversity in newly diagnosed patients than in healthy donors. Patients who began taking nivolumab under 1 year after ASCT were left out. Whereas CD4+ TCR diversity had risen significantly by C4D1, CD8+ TCR diversity had not.

Assay: immunoSEQ multiplex PCR; the TCRdb copy retains only in-frame clones and omits some. The repertoire holds about 100,000 clones, with 80% to 90% as singletons. Each of the patients experienced relapse following autologous stem cell transplantation, and their brentuximab vedotin exposure differed. J gave up 5 bases and V 3 bases, and 5 bases lay outside the gene matches. Germline V CDR1 and CDR2: LGHNA, YNFKEQ. CDR3 size: 14 residues. Sequencing was performed on peripheral blood mononuclear cells (PBMCs), taken before the second cycle of nivolumab. The sequence was obtained from a human donor with classical Hodgkin lymphoma. The rearrangement joins TRBV4-2 to TRBJ2-5; the match to TRBD1 covers 8 bases. The CDR3 DNA follows: TGTGCCAGCAGCCAGGGCGACAGGGGCGAGACCCAGTACTTC. Translation gives CASSQGDRGETQYF.